This T cell receptor beta chain was identified during a study of cytomegalovirus exposure and HLA in healthy donors. This clone came up once. Use of 60 Vbeta and 13 Jbeta primers characterized the PCR. Repertoires were generated with immunoSEQ multiplex PCR, while TCRdb's copy carries only in-frame clones and drops some. The sample holds more than 140,000 clones, over 60% seen once. The sequencing sample was made of PBMCs. This sequence originates from a male donor in good health and CMV-seronegative.

CDR3 in amino acids: CASSRKGDSLGYTF. CDR3 coding DNA: TGCGCCAGCAGCCGGAAGGGGGACAGCCTCGGCTACACCTTC. This chain uses TRBV4-1 with TRBJ1-2; 7 bases fit TRBD1. The trim removed 4 bases at V and 8 bases at J, leaving 10 bases unmatched. Germline CDR1 is MGHRA and CDR2 is YSYEKL. This CDR3 spans 14 amino acids.